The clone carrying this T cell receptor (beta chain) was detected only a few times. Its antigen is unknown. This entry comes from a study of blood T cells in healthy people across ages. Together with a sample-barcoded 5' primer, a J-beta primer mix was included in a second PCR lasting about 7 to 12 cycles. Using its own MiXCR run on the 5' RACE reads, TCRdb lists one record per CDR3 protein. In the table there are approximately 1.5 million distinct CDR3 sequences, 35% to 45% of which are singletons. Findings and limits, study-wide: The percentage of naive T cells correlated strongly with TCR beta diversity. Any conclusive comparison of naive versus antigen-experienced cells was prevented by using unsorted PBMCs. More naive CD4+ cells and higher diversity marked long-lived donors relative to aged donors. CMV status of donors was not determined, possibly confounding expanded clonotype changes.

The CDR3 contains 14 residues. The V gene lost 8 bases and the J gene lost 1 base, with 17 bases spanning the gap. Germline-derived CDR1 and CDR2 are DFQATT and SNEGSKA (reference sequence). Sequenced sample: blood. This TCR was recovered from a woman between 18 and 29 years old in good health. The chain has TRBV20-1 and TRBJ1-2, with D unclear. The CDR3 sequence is CSQYAPGINYGYTF. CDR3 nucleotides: TGCAGTCAATACGCCCCTGGGATTAACTATGGCTACACCTTC.